The clone carrying this TCR beta chain was observed at least ten times. Its antigen is not known. This entry belongs to a study of early T cells in non-severe SARS-CoV-2 infection. Overall study: Chains were unpaired, as sequencing was done on bulk RNA from unsorted whole blood.

The CDR3 has 14 residues. CDR1 is MDHEN and CDR2 is SYDVKM in the germline V gene. Unmatched junction bases numbered 10, after V lost 3 bases and J lost 14 bases. The study, taken as a whole, reports: Matching against VDJdb likely underestimated virus-specific expansions, favoring anti-spike CD8.

cDNA molecules, individually, were tagged with unique molecular identifiers. One entry per CDR3 protein results from TCRdb running MiXCR on the 5' RACE reads. The repertoire holds approximately 63,000 distinct CDR3 sequences, with 4.5% to 7.5% as singletons. Specimen: whole blood, collected at baseline. This clonotype was sampled from an adult who was a healthcare worker with PCR-confirmed SARS-CoV-2 infection or an uninfected control (not recorded which). The J gene is TRBJ1-2, the V gene TRBV28; 12 bases line up with TRBD1. The CDR3: CASSFGDRGPYQTF. The CDR3 region has the DNA TGTGCCAGCAGTTTTGGGGACAGGGGGCCCTACCAGACCTTC.